Following are 15 T cell receptor beta chains from one sample sequenced in a study of neurological immune-mediated disorders. TCRdb reanalysed the 5' RACE reads using MiXCR and keeps one entry per CDR3 protein. The sample consists of roughly 65,000 distinct CDR3 sequences, 3.5% to 5% of them appearing once. Sequenced sample: PBMCs. The source is a man aged 45-60 years with multiple sclerosis.

A remark on this clonotype: This CDR3 is missing its conserved last phenylalanine or tryptophan, likely due to a read error. This rearrangement joins TRBV28 to TRBJ1-2; maybe TRBD1 (5 bases). Germline assignment: CDR1 MDHEN and CDR2 SYDVKM. Trimming stripped 8 bases from V and 4 bases from J, with 17 bases between. The CDR3 has 14 residues. CDR3 bases: TGTGCCAGCGGCCTGCCTGGACAAACCTATGGCTACACCAAC. The encoded protein is CASGLPGQTYGYTN.

The table lists this clonotype with many counts. This chain connects TRBV20-1 to TRBJ2-5, with 9 bases matching TRBD2. CDR1 and CDR2 (germline): DFQATT, SNEGSKA (reference sequence). V was clipped by 3 bases and J by 5 bases; unmatched bases: 16. The CDR3 length is 17 residues. CDR3: CSARRVGAGGGMETQYF. The CDR3 DNA is TGCAGTGCTAGGAGAGTCGGAGCGGGGGGCGGGATGGAGACCCAGTACTTC.

This clonotype was seen at least ten times. The chain uses TRBV5-1 and TRBJ1-2; D ambiguous. Germline CDR1 reads SGHRS; CDR2 reads YFSETQ. V lost 0 bases, J lost 5 bases, and 14 bases lay in between. The CDR3 loop spans 15 amino acids. CDR3 in amino acids: CASSLEILGPYGYTF. DNA of the CDR3: TGCGCCAGCAGCTTGGAGATCCTCGGACCTTATGGCTACACCTTC.

This clonotype showed up many times. V usage is TRBV5-1 and J usage is TRBJ1-1; D gene ambiguous. Germline V gives CDR1 SGHRS, CDR2 YFSETQ. The CDR3 sequence is 13 residues long. Trimming removed 0 bases from V and 1 base from J, with 4 bases in between. CDR3 coding DNA: TGCGCCAGCAGCTTGGACAAGAACACTGAAGCTTTCTTT. This sequence encodes CASSLDKNTEAFF.

This clonotype came up a few times. A much larger clone differs by one base, so this may be a read error. J is TRBJ1-4 and V is TRBV5-1; the D is unclear. V gave up 4 bases and J gave up 9 bases, with 13 bases separating them. Germline V gives CDR1 SGHRS, CDR2 YFSETQ. The CDR3 loop spans 13 amino acids. CDR3 sequence reads: CASSPGKDKKLFF. In DNA form, the CDR3 reads TGCGCCAGCAGCCCGGGAAAAGATAAAAAACTGTTTTTT.

This clonotype was recorded a few times. The rearrangement joins TRBV7-8 to TRBJ2-1, with 13 bases fitting TRBD2. Trimming at V came to 4 bases and at J to 6 bases, leaving 18 bases not matched to a gene. This CDR3 is built from 20 residues. Germline lookup yields CDR1 SGHVS and CDR2 FQNEAQ. The CDR3 DNA sequence: TGTGCCAGCAGCTACCACGAAATAACTAGCGGGGGGGTAGTGCGCAATGAGCAGTTCTTC. Its protein is CASSYHEITSGGVVRNEQFF.

This clonotype was recorded at least ten times. The chain employs TRBV5-5 and TRBJ1-6; D gene unclear. This CDR3 has 18 residues. Trimming took 2 bases from V and 8 from J, leaving 23 bases between them. Germline V gene data show CDR1 as SGHKS and CDR2 as YYEKEE (reference sequence). The CDR3 bases are TGTGCCAGCAGCTTTATCCATGTTTTAGCCCATCTCTATTCACCCCTCCACTTT. It is translated as CASSFIHVLAHLYSPLHF.

A word on this clonotype: At one boundary the junction diverges from the germline segment, which might be a read error. The J gene is TRBJ1-5, the V gene TRBV27; weak D call: TRBD1 (5 bases). This CDR3 has 15 residues. Germline loops: CDR1 MNHEY, CDR2 SMNVEV (reference sequence). CDR3 in amino acids: CASSLRTGPNQPQNF. The CDR3 DNA reads as TGTGCCAGCAGTTTAAGAACAGGACCCAATCAGCCCCAGAATTTT.

This clonotype showed up just a few times. A read error is likely, as this CDR3 ends without the conserved phenylalanine or tryptophan. The chain combines TRBV24-1 with TRBJ2-1, with D possibly matching TRBD1 (6 bases). Germline CDR1 is KGHDR and CDR2 is SFDVKD. CDR3 length: 16 residues. Trimming shortened V by 1 base and J by 5 bases, and 14 bases separated the two germline ends. The CDR3 DNA sequence: TGTGCCACCAGTGATTTCCAGGGGATAACGGACAATGAGCAGTTCTAC. As protein: CATSDFQGITDNEQFY.

In its sample, this clonotype was seen many times. The rearrangement uses TRBV6-5 and TRBJ1-1, with no clear D. This CDR3 is built from 15 residues. V dropped 6 bases and J dropped 0 bases, with 14 bases sitting between them. Germline loops: CDR1 MNHEY, CDR2 SVGAGI. The CDR3 reads CASSTPGLMNTEAFF. In DNA form, the CDR3 reads TGTGCCAGCAGCACCCCTGGATTGATGAACACTGAAGCTTTCTTT.

This clonotype has a handful of counts. The rearrangement links TRBV4-1 to TRBJ1-3, with TRBD1 matching 9 bases. In germline, CDR1 is MGHRA, CDR2 YSYEKL. This CDR3 contains 17 residues. The J segment lost 4 bases and the V segment lost 1 base, leaving 8 bases of the junction unmatched. CDR3 sequence (DNA): TGCGCCAGCAGCCAAGGAACCGGGACAGGGATCGGAAACACCATATATTTT. It translates to CASSQGTGTGIGNTIYF.

This clonotype was observed many times. The CDR3 sequence: CASSQVGSDTQYF. In DNA, the CDR3 is TGCGCCAGCAGCCAAGTGGGATCCGATACGCAGTATTTT. This chain links TRBV4-1 with TRBJ2-3; D remains ambiguous. The CDR3 runs 13 residues. Germline values: CDR1 MGHRA, CDR2 YSYEKL. V shed 1 base and J shed 6 bases, with 8 bases lying between them.

The table lists this clonotype with many counts. The chain couples TRBV18 to TRBJ1-4, with TRBD1 as a possible D gene (5 bases). Germline-derived CDR1 and CDR2 are KGHSH and LQKENI. The V end lost 3 bases, the J end lost 2 bases, and 7 bases lay between the germline ends. The CDR3 covers 14 residues. CDR3 residues: CASSPGLTNEKLFF. The CDR3 DNA follows: TGTGCCAGCTCACCGGGACTGACTAATGAAAAACTGTTTTTT.

This clonotype was detected ten times or more. The chain combines TRBV11-2 with TRBJ1-3; D unclear. The CDR3 loop spans 16 amino acids. The germline CDR1 and CDR2 sequences are SGHAT and FQNNGV. The V end was cut by 1 base, the J end by 9 bases, with 19 bases between. The CDR3 spells CASSLVPKRSGVTIYF. The DNA for the CDR3 is TGTGCCAGCAGCTTAGTCCCGAAAAGGTCCGGGGTCACCATATATTTT.

This clonotype was seen many times. V gene TRBV7-9 combines with J gene TRBJ1-5; 9 bases fit TRBD1. CDR3 length equals 16 residues. V lost 2 bases to trimming and J lost 4 bases; unmatched junction nucleotides: 6. CDR1 is SEHNR, CDR2 FQNEAQ, per germline (reference sequence). The CDR3 protein is CASSLSNRGPNQPQHF. CDR3 in DNA: TGTGCCAGCAGCTTAAGTAACAGGGGGCCTAATCAGCCCCAGCATTTT.